This TCR beta chain was identified during a study of spatial heterogeneity in lung cancer. The time point here: sample taken at primary tumor resection. Whole RNA, which was extracted from tumor, nontumor lung tissue or frozen PBMC, was sequenced without any cell sorting. V lost 3 bases, J lost 5 bases, and 8 bases stayed unmatched. This CDR3 is 15 amino acids long. Germline V gene lookup returns CDR1 SGDLS and CDR2 YYNGEE. In its sample, this clonotype was seen many times. In the library, each TCR cDNA molecule bore its own unique molecular identifier. Via MiXCR, TCRdb re-called the 5' RACE reads, giving one row per CDR3 protein. The table has approximately 66,000 distinct CDR3 sequences, about 5.9% seen once.

The chain recombines TRBV9 with TRBJ2-5; 9 positions agree with TRBD2. This material consisted of PBMCs, taken at surgery. The sequence derives from a female donor with early-stage non-small cell lung cancer. The CDR3 DNA reads TGTGCCAGCAGCGCGACTAGCGGAAACTTTGAGACCCAGTACTTC. It specifies CASSATSGNFETQYF. Using reference TRBV9 and TRBJ2-5 for the parts outside the CDR3, the full variable domain is DSGVTQTPKHLITATGQRVTLRCSPRSGDLSVYWYQQSLDQGLQFLIQYYNGEERAKGNILERFSAQQFPDLHSELNLSSLELGDSALYFCASSATSGNFETQYFGPGTRLLVL.